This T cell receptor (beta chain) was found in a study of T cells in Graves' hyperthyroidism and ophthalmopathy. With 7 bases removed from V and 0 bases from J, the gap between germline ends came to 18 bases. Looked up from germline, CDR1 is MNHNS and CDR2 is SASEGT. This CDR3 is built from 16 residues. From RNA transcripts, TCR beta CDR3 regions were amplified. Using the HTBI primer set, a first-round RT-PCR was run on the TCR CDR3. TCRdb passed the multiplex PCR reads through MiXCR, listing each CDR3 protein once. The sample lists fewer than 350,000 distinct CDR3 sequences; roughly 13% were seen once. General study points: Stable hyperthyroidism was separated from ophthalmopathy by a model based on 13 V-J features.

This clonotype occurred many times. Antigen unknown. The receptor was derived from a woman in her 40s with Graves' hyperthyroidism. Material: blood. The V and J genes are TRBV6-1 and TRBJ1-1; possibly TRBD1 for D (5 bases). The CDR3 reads CASTPGAGPVNTEAFF. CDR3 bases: TGTGCCAGCACTCCTGGGGCAGGGCCTGTGAACACTGAAGCTTTCTTT.